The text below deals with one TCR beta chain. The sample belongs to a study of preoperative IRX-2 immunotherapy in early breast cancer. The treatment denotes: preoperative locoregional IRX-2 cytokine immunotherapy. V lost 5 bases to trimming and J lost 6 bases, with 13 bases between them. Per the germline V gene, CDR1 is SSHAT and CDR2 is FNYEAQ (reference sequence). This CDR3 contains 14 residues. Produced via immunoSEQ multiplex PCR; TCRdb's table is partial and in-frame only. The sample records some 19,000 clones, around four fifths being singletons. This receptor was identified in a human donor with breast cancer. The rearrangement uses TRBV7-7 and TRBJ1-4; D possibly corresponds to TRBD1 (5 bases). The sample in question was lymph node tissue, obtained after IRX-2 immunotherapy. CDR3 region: CASSGIGTDEKLFF. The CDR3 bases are TGTGCCAGCAGCGGTATCGGGACGGATGAAAAACTGTTTTTT.